These 27 T cell receptor beta chains were sequenced from one sample in a study of blood T cell repertoires in COVID-19. Clones were read by immunoSEQ multiplex PCR, and TCRdb kept only the in-frame ones, dropping some. The sample gives roughly 250,000 clones, more than 65% of which show up once; around 14% is in the top ten. The sequencing sample was made of peripheral blood. The receptors stem from a person aged 65-85 years with COVID-19, enrolled during active disease.

This chain connects TRBV28 to TRBJ1-1; D call uncertain. In germline, CDR1 is MDHEN, CDR2 SYDVKM. V dropped 10 bases and J dropped 1 base, with 7 bases sitting between them. This CDR3 comprises 11 residues. The CDR3 DNA reads as TGTGCCATCGGTAGGAACACTGAAGCTTTCTTT. It specifies CAIGRNTEAFF.

This chain uses TRBV7-2 with TRBJ2-7, with D maybe TRBD2 (5 bases). V gave up 1 base and J gave up 2 bases, with 9 bases separating them. This CDR3 comprises 14 residues. In germline, CDR1 is SGHTA, CDR2 FQGNSA. Here the CDR3 DNA reads TGTGCCAGCAGCTTAGGGACTTCCCCCTACGAGCAGTACTTC. This sequence encodes CASSLGTSPYEQYF.

This rearrangement joins TRBV19 to TRBJ2-2; a possible D gene is TRBD2 (6 bases). Trimming removed 7 bases at V and 7 bases at J, with 13 bases between. The CDR3 has 13 residues. Per the germline V gene, CDR1 is LNHDA and CDR2 is SQIVND (reference sequence). CDR3 sequence: CASTQLAGGELFF. The CDR3 DNA is TGTGCCAGTACCCAACTAGCTGGCGGGGAGCTGTTTTTT. Full variable domain (remainder filled in from reference TRBV19 and TRBJ2-2): DGGITQSPKYLFRKEGQNVTLSCEQNLNHDAMYWYRQDPGQGLRLIYYSQIVNDFQKGDIAEGYSVSREKKESFPLTVTSAQKNPTAFYLCASTQLAGGELFFGEGSRLTVL.

This chain joins TRBV28 and TRBJ1-3; TRBD1 matches 7 bases. The ends lost 6 bases at V and 0 bases at J; junction bases unmatched: 5. CDR3 length equals 15 residues. In germline, CDR1 is MDHEN, CDR2 SYDVKM. DNA for the CDR3: TGTGCCAGCAGGTACGGGACAGACTCTGGAAACACCATATATTTT. Residues: CASRYGTDSGNTIYF.

V is TRBV6-2 or TRBV6-3 and J is TRBJ1-2; a possible D gene is TRBD1 (5 bases). The length of the CDR3 is 14 residues. The ends were cut back, 7 bases at V and 2 bases at J, with 14 bases in the middle. CDR1 and CDR2 (germline): MNHEY, SVGEGT. The CDR3 loop reads CASNPSGRNYGYTF. DNA of the CDR3: TGTGCCAGCAACCCCTCAGGGCGCAACTATGGCTACACCTTC.

This chain uses TRBV7-2 with TRBJ2-3; 10 nucleotides align to TRBD2. The germline CDR1 and CDR2 sequences are SGHTA and FQGNSA. This CDR3 has 16 residues. Unmatched junction bases numbered 7, after V lost 1 base and J lost 6 bases. CDR3 residues: CASSLVFSGGSDTQYF. For the CDR3, the DNA is TGTGCCAGCAGCTTAGTTTTTAGCGGGGGGTCGGATACGCAGTATTTT. Based on the CDR3 plus reference TRBV7-2 and TRBJ2-3, the full variable domain is GAGVSQSPSNKVTEKGKDVELRCDPISGHTALYWYRQSLGQGLEFLIYFQGNSAPDKSGLPSDRFSAERTGGSVSTLTIQRTQQEDSAVYLCASSLVFSGGSDTQYFGPGTRLTVL.

This clone has just a few counts. CDR3 in DNA: TGTGCCAGCAGTTACCTCCGGACAGGGAGGTCCTACGAGCAGTACTTC. As protein: CASSYLRTGRSYEQYF. V and J are TRBV6-2 or TRBV6-3 and TRBJ2-7, with 8 bases lining up with TRBD1. Germline V gene sequence: CDR1 MNHEY, CDR2 SVGEGT. Trimming took 2 bases from V and 1 from J; bases not matched to a gene: 7. This CDR3 region has 16 residues.

This chain joins TRBV29-1 and TRBJ2-1; D is uncertain. This CDR3 is built from 12 residues. Germline V gene lookup returns CDR1 SQVTM and CDR2 ANQGSEA. With 4 bases removed from V and 2 bases from J, the gap between germline ends came to 6 bases. The CDR3 region is CSVGGPYNEQFF. The CDR3 region has the DNA TGCAGCGTTGGAGGTCCCTACAATGAGCAGTTCTTC.

Only one count was recorded for this clone. The V call is TRBV4-3, the J call TRBJ1-5; possibly TRBD1 for D (5 bases). Trimming took 3 bases from V and 7 from J, leaving 10 bases between them. The CDR3 contains 13 residues. Germline V gene lookup returns CDR1 LGHNA and CDR2 YSLEER. The CDR3 sequence is CASSQGRVQPQHF. The CDR3 DNA reads TGCGCCAGCAGCCAGGGCAGGGTGCAGCCCCAGCATTTT.

This chain connects TRBV18 to TRBJ2-1; tentatively, D is TRBD1 (6 bases). Germline assignment: CDR1 KGHSH and CDR2 LQKENI. Trimming cost V 6 bases and J 0 bases, with 21 bases left between them. The CDR3 extends over 18 amino acids. The CDR3 bases are TGTGCCAGCTCCAAACTCATGGTCGGGACAATCTCCTACAATGAGCAGTTCTTC. Encoded protein: CASSKLMVGTISYNEQFF.

The rearrangement joins TRBV5-5 to TRBJ2-5; 13 bases fit TRBD2. Germline trimming cut 0 bases from V and 2 bases from J; bases unmatched to any gene: 1. The germline CDR1 and CDR2 sequences are SGHKS and YYEKEE (reference sequence). This CDR3 has 16 residues. The CDR3 coding sequence is TGTGCCAGCAGCTTGGCGACTAGCGGGAGGCAAGAGACCCAGTACTTC. Its protein product is CASSLATSGRQETQYF.

The chain uses TRBV5-1 and TRBJ1-5; D call uncertain. CDR3 size: 13 residues. V was clipped by 0 bases and J by 5 bases, with 6 bases between them. The germline gives CDR1 SGHRS, CDR2 YFSETQ. As DNA, the CDR3 is TGCGCCAGCAGCTTGGAGCCCTATCAGCCCCAGCATTTT. Protein: CASSLEPYQPQHF.

This chain joins TRBV5-8 and TRBJ2-5; 7 nucleotides align to TRBD1. The CDR3 is 13 amino acids. In germline, CDR1 is SGHTS, CDR2 YDEGEE. Trimming took 5 bases from V and 2 from J; bases not matched to a gene: 3. CDR3 region: CASRPGQQETQYF. In DNA form, the CDR3 reads TGTGCCAGCAGACCGGGACAGCAAGAGACCCAGTACTTC.

The chain employs TRBV9 and TRBJ2-1; the match to TRBD1 covers 8 bases. Germline V gives CDR1 SGDLS, CDR2 YYNGEE. Unmatched junction bases numbered 16, after V lost 0 bases and J lost 8 bases. This CDR3 spans 18 amino acids. CDR3 bases: TGTGCCAGCAGCGTAGGAGACAGGGGAAGGGGGATAAGTGATGAGCAGTTCTTC. Its translation: CASSVGDRGRGISDEQFF.

This chain joins TRBV18 and TRBJ2-3; D remains ambiguous. This CDR3 contains 13 residues. Germline V lookup: CDR1 KGHSH, CDR2 LQKENI. V lost 2 bases and J lost 6, with 9 bases in between. The CDR3 reads CASSPEVLDTQYF. CDR3 DNA sequence: TGTGCCAGCTCACCAGAGGTTTTGGATACGCAGTATTTT.

The DNA for the CDR3 is TGTGCCAGCAGCTTATGGCTAGCGGGAGACACTGAGCAGTTCTTC. This codes for CASSLWLAGDTEQFF. V is TRBV7-6 and J is TRBJ2-1; 10 bases fit TRBD2. The CDR3 consists of 15 residues. V was pared by 2 bases and J by 9 bases, with 7 bases of the junction left unmatched. Germline V gene data show CDR1 as SGHVS and CDR2 as FNYEAQ.

This clone has a handful of counts. The chain uses TRBV19 and TRBJ1-1, with D perhaps matching TRBD1 (5 bases). CDR1 is LNHDA, CDR2 SQIVND, per germline (reference sequence). The CDR3 runs to 11 residues. V gave up 5 bases and J gave up 6 bases, with 7 bases separating them. The CDR3 DNA follows: TGTGCCAGTAGTCCAGGGCCTGAAGCTTTCTTT. Its translation: CASSPGPEAFF.

The chain uses TRBV28 and TRBJ2-5, with D unresolved. The V gene lost 4 bases and the J gene lost 5 bases, with 23 bases spanning the gap. The CDR3 loop spans 17 amino acids. In germline, CDR1 is MDHEN, CDR2 SYDVKM. The CDR3 DNA reads TGTGCCAGCAGTTCCAGCCTAAATCTGTTTTTCAGGGAGACCCAGTACTTC. As protein: CASSSSLNLFFRETQYF.

J is TRBJ1-3 and V is TRBV15; 7 bases agree with TRBD1. Per the germline V gene, CDR1 is LNHNV and CDR2 is YYDKDF (reference sequence). V lost 4 bases to trimming and J lost 2 bases; unmatched junction nucleotides: 5. The CDR3 is made up of 15 amino acids. CDR3 bases: TGTGCCACCAGCACCCGAGACAGGGCTGGAAACACCATATATTTT. It is translated as CATSTRDRAGNTIYF.

The genes are TRBV5-1 and TRBJ2-2; possibly TRBD1 for D (6 bases). V was pared by 5 bases and J by 4 bases, with 21 bases between. This CDR3 has 17 amino acids. Looked up from germline, CDR1 is SGHRS and CDR2 is YFSETQ. Written as DNA, the CDR3 is TGCGCCAGCAGTTCAATGGTTTCAGGGGCGAGCACCGGGGAGCTGTTTTTT. This sequence encodes CASSSMVSGASTGELFF.

The V gene is TRBV6-5, the J gene TRBJ2-7; 9 nucleotides align to TRBD1. Looked up from germline, CDR1 is MNHEY and CDR2 is SVGAGI. With V trimmed by 5 bases and J by 3 bases, 5 bases remained unmatched. The CDR3 length is 14 residues. CDR3 sequence (DNA): TGTGCCAGCAGTCCAGGACAGGGGTACTACGAGCAGTACTTC. As protein: CASSPGQGYYEQYF.

This rearrangement joins TRBV14 to TRBJ1-6; 9 bases agree with TRBD1. Germline lookup yields CDR1 SGHDN and CDR2 FVKESK. CDR3 size: 14 residues. J was trimmed by 10 bases and V by 4 bases; bases with no gene match: 5. The CDR3 reads CASSPDRGQSPLHF. In DNA, the CDR3 is TGTGCCAGCAGCCCGGACAGGGGTCAGTCACCCCTCCACTTT.

The chain employs TRBV6-4 and TRBJ2-2; TRBD1 is a possible D gene (5 bases). CDR3 length: 14 amino acids. Germline loops: CDR1 MRHNA, CDR2 SNTAGT. V was cut by 6 bases and J by 0 bases, with 8 bases left in between. The CDR3 nucleotides read TGTGCCAGCAGCCGACAGACGAACACCGGGGAGCTGTTTTTT. Translation: CASSRQTNTGELFF.

V usage is TRBV18 and J usage is TRBJ1-3, with D unresolved. Germline CDR1 reads KGHSH; CDR2 reads LQKENI. The CDR3 is made up of 16 amino acids. Trimming cost V 7 bases and J 0 bases, with 16 bases left between them. The CDR3 DNA follows: TGTGCCAGCTTGCCGCGAGAAACGAACTCTGGAAACACCATATATTTT. Its protein is CASLPRETNSGNTIYF.

The genes are TRBV4-2 and TRBJ1-5, with D uncertain. V shed 0 bases and J shed 5 bases, with 14 bases lying between them. The CDR3 loop spans 16 amino acids. CDR1 is LGHNA, CDR2 YNFKEQ, per germline. This CDR3 reads CASSQDSRSVHQPQHF. The CDR3, as DNA: TGTGCCAGCAGCCAAGATTCTCGGTCGGTTCATCAGCCCCAGCATTTT.

This chain connects TRBV28 to TRBJ1-2; D is unclear. The CDR3 spans 13 residues. The germline gives CDR1 MDHEN, CDR2 SYDVKM. The V gene lost 6 bases and the J gene lost 2 bases, with 10 bases spanning the gap. The CDR3 spells CASRPTSNYGYTF. Written as DNA, the CDR3 is TGTGCCAGCAGGCCAACATCCAACTATGGCTACACCTTC.

The gene calls are TRBV7-2 and TRBJ2-7, with TRBD1 matching 8 bases. The germline V gene encodes CDR1 SGHTA and CDR2 FQGNSA. The V gene end was trimmed by 2 bases and the J gene end by 0 bases; junction bases not matched to a gene: 6. The CDR3 is 16 amino acids. The CDR3 is CASSLWGRGPSYEQYF. The CDR3 coding sequence is TGTGCCAGCAGCTTATGGGGCAGGGGGCCCTCCTACGAGCAGTACTTC.